These T cell receptor beta chains were read from a single sample in a study of T-cell memory formation after mild COVID-19. TCRdb re-called the 5' RACE reads through MiXCR, storing one row per CDR3 protein. Of 250,000 to 350,000 distinct CDR3 sequences in the sample, 19% were seen once. Sequences were obtained from PBMCs or a T cell subset sorted from them (not recorded which). The receptors come from a man younger than 35 who had mild COVID-19 (a few samples of this study predate the infection). Cell type and time point are not known. The CDR3 runs from the conserved cysteine through the conserved F or W. The D gene is left open where the match is weak. Size is omitted from some rows. Given values are once, few, many or a class for expanded clones.

V,J,size,D,DNA,CDR3
TRBV20-1,TRBJ2-4,-,-,TGCAGTGCTAGAGCCTTGAGGACAGCCCTAGCCAAAAACATTCAGTACTTC,CSARALRTALAKNIQYF
TRBV14,TRBJ2-5,-,-,TGTGCCAGCAGCCAAGATATGGGAGAGACCCAGTACTTC,CASSQDMGETQYF
TRBV7-2,TRBJ2-2,few,TRBD2,TGTGCCAGCAGCCCTCGTGGAAGCGGGGGAAACACCGGGGAGCTGTTTTTT,CASSPRGSGGNTGELFF
TRBV15,TRBJ2-7,-,-,TGTGCCACCAGCAGCCTCTCACAGGGACCGACCTACTACGAGCAGTACTTC,CATSSLSQGPTYYEQYF
TRBV7-8,TRBJ1-5,few,TRBD1,TGTGCCAGCAGCTTAGAATGGTATCAAGGACAGGGAGGACAGCCCCAGCATTTT,CASSLEWYQGQGGQPQHF
TRBV5-1,TRBJ1-1,few,-,TGCGCCAGCAGCTTGGGGTCTTCGAGTTCTGAAGCTTTCTTT,CASSLGSSSSEAFF
TRBV12-3/TRBV12-4,TRBJ2-4,-,-,TGTGCCAGCAGTTTATCGGGGTGGACGGTGCGAAACATTCAGTACTTC,CASSLSGWTVRNIQYF
TRBV4-3,TRBJ2-5,-,-,TGCGCCAGCAGCCAAGATCAGTCGGAGACCCAGTACTTC,CASSQDQSETQYF
TRBV20-1,TRBJ2-7,few,-,TGCAGTGCTAGAACCTCCCTCGGCGGCTACGAGCAGTACTTC,CSARTSLGGYEQYF
TRBV4-1,TRBJ1-6,-,-,TGCGCCAGCAGCCAGGGCAATTTTCGGAATTCACCCCTCCACTTT,CASSQGNFRNSPLHF
TRBV18,TRBJ2-1,few,TRBD1,TGTGCCAGCTCACTTACGACAGGGGGTACGAATGAGCAGTTCTTC,CASSLTTGGTNEQFF
TRBV28,TRBJ2-1,few,-,TGTGCCAGCAGTTTCACAGGGAACGAGCAGTTCTTC,CASSFTGNEQFF
TRBV5-1,TRBJ1-1,many,-,TGCGCCAGCAGCTTGGGGGTTATGAACACTGAAGCTTTCTTT,CASSLGVMNTEAFF
TRBV7-2,TRBJ1-3,few,-,TGTGCCAGCAGCCCCCGCTGGAGCTCTGGAAACACCATATATTTT,CASSPRWSSGNTIYF
TRBV12-3/TRBV12-4,TRBJ2-3,-,TRBD2,TGTGCCAGCAGTCCCGCATTGACTAGCGGCTACACAGATACGCAGTATTTT,CASSPALTSGYTDTQYF